The 21 T cell receptor beta chains below were found in one sample sequenced in a study of PD-1 blockade in classical Hodgkin lymphoma. Time point: cycle 4 day 1 (C4D1), after more than five weeks of nivolumab. Brentuximab vedotin exposure varied, and every patient relapsed after autologous stem cell transplantation. Method: immunoSEQ multiplex PCR; TCRdb's copy keeps in-frame clones and lacks some. Counted here are 25,000 to 35,000 clones, 65% to 80% occurring once; the ten biggest clones make up 3.9%. The source material was peripheral blood mononuclear cells (PBMCs), sampled before the fourth cycle of nivolumab. Receptors were obtained from a human donor with classical Hodgkin lymphoma.

The chain recombines TRBV9 with TRBJ2-1; tentative D call: TRBD2 (5 bases). Trimming cost V 1 base and J 6 bases, with 11 bases left between them. Germline lookup yields CDR1 SGDLS and CDR2 YYNGEE. This CDR3 has 14 amino acids. CDR3 sequence reads: CASSVTVTSNEQFF. CDR3 coding DNA: TGTGCCAGCAGCGTAACTGTTACTAGCAATGAGCAGTTCTTC.

The V and J genes are TRBV19 and TRBJ2-7; D remains ambiguous. Germline V gene sequence: CDR1 LNHDA, CDR2 SQIVND (reference sequence). Trimming pared 1 base from V and 3 bases from J, leaving 13 bases between. The length of the CDR3 is 15 residues. CDR3 bases: TGTGCCAGTAGTATAGCCCCTGGGTTAGGCTACGAGCAGTACTTC. Its translation is CASSIAPGLGYEQYF.

The chain links TRBV2 to TRBJ1-1; D gene ambiguous. CDR3 length: 11 residues. Trimming removed 5 bases from V and 2 bases from J, with 3 bases in between. Germline V gene lookup returns CDR1 SNHLY and CDR2 FYNNEI. The CDR3 protein is CASSTNTEAFF. DNA for the CDR3: TGTGCCAGCAGTACCAACACTGAAGCTTTCTTT. Drawing the rest from reference TRBV2 and TRBJ1-1, the complete variable domain is EPEVTQTPSHQVTQMGQEVILRCVPISNHLYFYWYRQILGQKVEFLVSFYNNEISEKSEIFDDQFSVERPDGSNFTLKIRSTKLEDSAMYFCASSTNTEAFFGQGTRLTVV.

This chain links TRBV19 with TRBJ2-5; 11 nucleotides line up with TRBD1. After removal of 5 bases from V and 4 bases from J, the junction contained 6 bases not matched to a gene. Germline loops: CDR1 LNHDA, CDR2 SQIVND (reference sequence). This CDR3 is built from 15 residues. CDR3 DNA: TGTGCCAGTAGTTCGGGACAGGGGGTATTAGAGACCCAGTACTTC. Encoded protein: CASSSGQGVLETQYF.

The chain joins TRBV18 to TRBJ2-3; maybe TRBD1 (5 bases). Trimming stripped 3 bases from V and 8 bases from J, with 12 bases between. CDR1 and CDR2 from the germline V gene are KGHSH and LQKENI. CDR3 length: 13 residues. CDR3 residues: CASSPGQGSTQYF. CDR3 bases: TGTGCCAGCTCACCCGGGCAGGGCTCTACGCAGTATTTT.

Points on this clone: The sample carries other DNA sequences with the same CDR3. In DNA, the CDR3 is TGTGCCTGGAGTGTTGGTCAGGGCTACGAGCAGTACTTC. It specifies CAWSVGQGYEQYF. V and J are TRBV30 and TRBJ2-7; a possible D gene is TRBD1 (5 bases). The germline gives CDR1 GTSNPN, CDR2 SVGIG (reference sequence). The V gene lost 0 bases and the J gene lost 3 bases, with 9 bases spanning the gap. The CDR3 runs 13 residues. Variable domain in full (rest from reference TRBV30 and TRBJ2-7): SQTIHQWPATLVQPVGSPLSLECTVEGTSNPNLYWYRQAAGRGLQLLFYSVGIGQISSEVPQNLSASRPQDRQFILSSKKLLLSDSGFYLCAWSVGQGYEQYFGPGTRLTVT.

Comments on this clone: The germline gene is not matched at one end of the junction; a read error may be the cause. The chain carries TRBV7-8 and TRBJ2-7; 7 bases are a match to TRBD2. Germline CDR1 reads SGHVS; CDR2 reads FQNEAQ. This CDR3 comprises 11 residues. This chain's CDR3 is CASSAAGRTNF. For the CDR3, the DNA is TGTGCCAGCAGCGCGGCCGGGAGGACTAACTTC.

This clone was detected a few times. This chain links TRBV30 with TRBJ2-1, with D maybe TRBD2 (6 bases). CDR3 length: 14 residues. Looked up from germline, CDR1 is GTSNPN and CDR2 is SVGIG (reference sequence). The germline V and J ends were trimmed by 1 base and 9 bases, with 16 bases remaining between them. CDR3 in DNA: TGTGCCTGGAGTGAGACGAGGCCCGGGGGTGAGCAGTTCTTC. Translation gives CAWSETRPGGEQFF.

The chain employs TRBV2 and TRBJ2-1; D may match TRBD1 or TRBD2 (5 bases each). This CDR3 spans 10 amino acids. V was clipped by 4 bases and J by 12 bases, with 7 bases between them. Germline V gives CDR1 SNHLY, CDR2 FYNNEI. Written as DNA, the CDR3 is TGTGCCAGCAGTGGGGGGACGCAGTTCTTC. Translated: CASSGGTQFF.

CDR3 sequence: CASSVDGYAGELFF. The CDR3 DNA follows: TGTGCCAGCAGCGTAGACGGGTACGCCGGGGAGCTGTTTTTT. The chain joins TRBV9 to TRBJ2-2; no definite D call. V gave up 0 bases and J gave up 6 bases, with 9 bases separating them. CDR3 length equals 14 residues. From germline, CDR1 is SGDLS and CDR2 YYNGEE.

The DNA of the CDR3 is TGTGCTAGTGCTTCGGAGAGCAATCAGCCCCAGCATTTT. Translated: CASASESNQPQHF. This chain joins TRBV12-5 and TRBJ1-5; D gene uncertain. V was clipped by 7 bases and J by 1 base, with 8 bases between them. Germline V CDR1 and CDR2: LGHNT, FRNRAP. The CDR3 consists of 13 residues. The full variable domain, in which reference TRBV12-5 and TRBJ1-5 provide the parts outside the CDR3, is DARVTQTPRHKVTEMGQEVTMRCQPILGHNTVFWYRQTMMQGLELLAYFRNRAPLDDSGMPKDRFSAEMPDATLATLKIQPSEPRDSAVYFCASASESNQPQHFGDGTRLSIL.

The chain carries TRBV6-5 and TRBJ2-7, with no clear D. CDR1 and CDR2 from the germline V gene are MNHEY and SVGAGI. Trimming stripped 0 bases from V and 0 bases from J, with 6 bases between. This CDR3 contains 14 residues. The CDR3 coding sequence is TGTGCCAGCAGTTACTCCGAAGACTCCTACGAGCAGTACTTC. This codes for CASSYSEDSYEQYF.

The chain recombines TRBV4-1 with TRBJ1-1; a possible D gene is TRBD1 (6 bases). There are 13 residues in the CDR3. Germline V CDR1 and CDR2: MGHRA, YSYEKL. Trimming shortened V by 3 bases and J by 1 base, and 6 bases separated the two germline ends. The DNA for the CDR3 is TGCGCCAGCAGCCAGACAGGGAACACTGAAGCTTTCTTT. Residues: CASSQTGNTEAFF.

The chain couples TRBV19 to TRBJ2-1, with 11 bases aligning to TRBD2. The CDR3 contains 16 residues. CDR1 is LNHDA, CDR2 SQIVND, per germline (reference sequence). Trimming removed 3 bases from V and 6 bases from J; junction bases left unmatched: 7. In nucleotides, the CDR3 is TGTGCCAGTAGTATCTTAACTAGCGGGGGACTCAATGAGCAGTTCTTC. Translating it yields CASSILTSGGLNEQFF.

In its sample, this clone is large. The chain recombines TRBV27 with TRBJ1-4; a possible D gene is TRBD1 (5 bases). Trimming cost V 3 bases and J 11 bases, with 10 bases left between them. The CDR3 sequence is 12 residues long. Germline values: CDR1 MNHEY, CDR2 SMNVEV (reference sequence). The CDR3 nucleotides read TGTGCCAGCAGTTTTGAAGAGGGGAAACTGTTTTTT. This codes for CASSFEEGKLFF.

The chain combines TRBV7-2 with TRBJ2-4, with D maybe TRBD2 (5 bases). The CDR3 spans 16 residues. CDR1 is SGHTA, CDR2 FQGNSA, per germline. V shed 0 bases and J shed 4 bases, with 13 bases lying between them. CDR3 sequence: CASSLAPRRGKNIQYF. CDR3 bases: TGTGCCAGCAGCTTAGCCCCTAGACGGGGAAAAAACATTCAGTACTTC.

This clone was seen just once. The J gene is TRBJ1-1, the V gene TRBV29-1; D uncertain. The CDR3 has 13 residues. The V and J ends lost 0 bases and 10 bases respectively, with 15 bases between them. CDR1 SQVTM and CDR2 ANQGSEA come from the germline V gene. CDR3 DNA sequence: TGCAGCGTTGAAGAAGGTAGCAGTCCGGGAGCTTTCTTT. Amino acids: CSVEEGSSPGAFF. The full variable domain, its missing parts supplied by reference TRBV29-1 and TRBJ1-1, is SAVISQKPSRDICQRGTSLTIQCQVDSQVTMMFWYRQQPGQSLTLIATANQGSEATYESGFVIDKFPISRPNLTFSTLTVSNMSPEDSSIYLCSVEEGSSPGAFFGQGTRLTVV.

The chain links TRBV5-1 to TRBJ2-3, with 7 bases fitting TRBD1. Germline assignment: CDR1 SGHRS and CDR2 YFSETQ. V dropped 0 bases and J dropped 6; count of bases not matched to a gene: 7. The CDR3 runs to 15 residues. This CDR3 is CASSLGGGTPDTQYF. In DNA, the CDR3 is TGCGCCAGCAGCTTGGGAGGGGGCACCCCGGATACGCAGTATTTT. The full variable domain, rest sourced from reference TRBV5-1 and TRBJ2-3, is KAGVTQTPRYLIKTRGQQVTLSCSPISGHRSVSWYQQTPGQGLQFLFEYFSETQRNKGNFPGRFSGRQFSNSRSEMNVSTLELGDSALYLCASSLGGGTPDTQYFGPGTRLTVL.

This clone showed up just once. The V gene is TRBV4-3, the J gene TRBJ2-7; D is uncertain. V shed 4 bases and J shed 2 bases, with 9 bases lying between them. The germline V gene encodes CDR1 LGHNA and CDR2 YSLEER. This CDR3 spans 13 amino acids. CDR3 in DNA: TGCGCCAGCAGCCTTGGGATTACCTACGAGCAGTACTTC. Translated: CASSLGITYEQYF.

The chain links TRBV13 to TRBJ2-1; 7 bases are a match to TRBD2. Unmatched junction bases numbered 3, after V lost 3 bases and J lost 7 bases. Germline V gene data show CDR1 as PRHDT and CDR2 as FYEKMQ (reference sequence). This CDR3 is 13 amino acids long. The CDR3 loop reads CASSFVGGNEQFF. DNA for the CDR3: TGTGCCAGCAGCTTCGTGGGGGGGAATGAGCAGTTCTTC.

The chain couples TRBV7-6 to TRBJ1-1, with D possibly being TRBD1 (6 bases). CDR1 SGHVS and CDR2 FNYEAQ come from the germline V gene. The CDR3 length is 13 residues. The V end was cut by 3 bases, the J end by 7 bases, with 12 bases between. In nucleotides, the CDR3 is TGTGCCAGCAGCTTTGCTGCAGGGGATGAAGCTTTCTTT. It yields the protein CASSFAAGDEAFF.